This TCR beta chain was documented in a study of T cells in pancreatic ductal adenocarcinoma. Whole-study results and caveats: Tumors hold more CD45RO+ effector T cells, which may bias toward lower diversity. Tumor and blood clonality did not differ significantly, about 0.112 versus 0.072.

On this clone: Its matching antigen is unknown.

TCRdb's copy holds only in-frame clones and misses some; the assay was immunoSEQ multiplex PCR. The data contain about 16,000 clones, around nine tenths of them singletons. No neoadjuvant therapy was given to the selected pancreatic ductal adenocarcinoma patients before their surgery. The TCR originated in a human donor with pancreatic ductal adenocarcinoma. Sequenced sample: PBMCs.

CDR3 sequence (DNA): TGTGCCAGCAGCTTAACAGGTGGTACGCAGTATTTT. It codes for CASSLTGGTQYF. The chain combines TRBV7-9 with TRBJ2-3, with D maybe TRBD1 (5 bases). The CDR3 is 12 amino acids. Trimming pared 2 bases from V and 8 bases from J, leaving 8 bases between. CDR1 is SEHNR and CDR2 is FQNEAQ in the germline V gene (reference sequence).